This T cell receptor (beta chain) was recovered during a study of breast tumors, draining lymph nodes, adjacent tissues. Study results and caveats: Data only fit, rather than demonstrated, lymph node origin of most tumor T cells.

V was trimmed by 1 base and J by 4 bases, leaving 13 bases between them. Per the germline V gene, CDR1 is SEHNR and CDR2 is FQNEAQ (reference sequence). This CDR3 spans 15 amino acids. TCRdb itself ran the multiplex PCR reads through MiXCR, one entry per CDR3 protein. The sample yields approximately 130,000 distinct CDR3 sequences, around 20% seen once. This clonotype has at least ten counts. Its antigen is not known. Samples came from axillary lymph nodes draining the breast cancer. V gene TRBV7-9 combines with J gene TRBJ1-2, with D maybe TRBD1 (6 bases). The sample comprised axillary lymph node tissue. This sequence was found in a female donor with breast cancer. Some clones in this sample may be carry-over from other donors' samples. CDR3: CASSLVAGAFYGYTF. The CDR3 coding sequence is TGTGCCAGCAGCTTAGTCGCAGGGGCTTTCTATGGCTACACCTTC.